This TCR beta chain was identified in a study of OX40 agonist ivuxolimab in advanced cancers. Trimming cost V 5 bases and J 4 bases; bases outside gene matches: 8. CDR3 length: 15 amino acids. Germline CDR1 reads SGHVS; CDR2 reads FQNEAQ. As to this clone: Its cognate antigen is unknown.

Study-wide results and caveats: CD8+ T cells were the subset that, on average, had more expanded clones than CD4+.

Assay: immunoSEQ multiplex PCR; the TCRdb copy retains only in-frame clones and omits some. The repertoire consists of approximately 35,000 clones, with 80% to 85% occurring once and the leading ten covering 20% to 25%. The rearrangement joins TRBV7-8 to TRBJ1-2, with 9 bases that match TRBD1. The sequence came from an adult with an advanced solid tumor such as melanoma, head and neck, liver or kidney cancer. This sample comprised CD4+ or CD8+ T cells sorted from blood, obtained in a trial of the OX40 agonist ivuxolimab. CDR3 DNA sequence: TGTGCCAGCAGCGCCTACAGGGGGCCAGGCTATGGCTACACCTTC. Amino acid sequence: CASSAYRGPGYGYTF.